This TCR beta chain was retrieved from a study of T cell repertoires in cytomegalovirus infection. Turning to the study itself: TCR beta signatures that were public indicated CMV infection and matching HLA type.

Study-wide results and caveats: HLA-C-restricted CMV-specific TCR beta clonotypes were dominant in the ex vivo response.

The CDR3 has 16 amino acids. Germline V gene sequence: CDR1 SEHNR, CDR2 FQNEAQ (reference sequence). Trimming removed 5 bases from V and 9 bases from J; junction bases left unmatched: 11. Comments on this clonotype: The antigen is not known.

TCRdb ran MiXCR on the reads and lists one entry per CDR3 protein. The repertoire holds hundreds of thousands of distinct CDR3 sequences, with 30% to 35% as singletons. This receptor was taken from a human donor in good health (CMV status not recorded). Some clones in this sample may be carry-over from other donors' samples. Material: cultured PBMCs, obtained from culture after CMV antigen stimulation. The chain links TRBV7-9 to TRBJ2-1; TRBD2 agrees at 12 bases. CDR3 sequence reads: CASSPETSGSHGEQFF. DNA for the CDR3: TGTGCCAGCAGCCCCGAGACTAGCGGGAGTCACGGTGAGCAGTTCTTC.